Listed here are 20 T cell receptor beta chains from one sample, sequenced in a study of shared clonotypes between healthy human individuals. Libraries were prepared by immunoSEQ multiplex PCR; TCRdb keeps only in-frame clonotypes and omits some of them. The sample consists of roughly 2.1 million clones, under 95% of them appearing once. Cells designated naive CD8 were CD45RO-negative and were positively selected for CCR7, with terminally differentiated effector memory CD45RA+ cells excluded. The specimen sequenced was naive CD8+ T cells from PBMCs. These receptors were collected from a man aged 18-30 years in good health. Some clones in this sample may be carry-over from other donors' samples.

The chain has TRBV2 and TRBJ2-3; 9 nucleotides agree with TRBD2. V gave up 2 bases and J gave up 2 bases; unmatched junction bases: 8. The germline CDR1 and CDR2 sequences are SNHLY and FYNNEI. The CDR3 loop spans 17 amino acids. The CDR3 sequence: CASSEKSGLANTDTQYF. For the CDR3, the DNA is TGTGCCAGCAGTGAAAAGTCTGGACTAGCGAACACAGATACGCAGTATTTT.

The chain couples TRBV11-2 to TRBJ1-4, with 8 bases that match TRBD1. Per the germline V gene, CDR1 is SGHAT and CDR2 is FQNNGV. The CDR3 is 17 amino acids. The J segment lost 8 bases and the V segment lost 1 base, leaving 12 bases of the junction unmatched. CDR3 in amino acids: CASSLGSAGGAGEKLFF. CDR3 sequence (DNA): TGTGCCAGCAGCTTAGGATCGGCAGGGGGCGCCGGGGAAAAACTGTTTTTT.

The chain links TRBV6-6 to TRBJ2-7; TRBD1 agrees at 10 bases. Germline trimming cut 5 bases from V and 3 bases from J; bases unmatched to any gene: 7. The CDR3 has 15 residues. Germline V gene sequence: CDR1 MNHNY, CDR2 SVGAGI (reference sequence). The CDR3 sequence: CASSPAGTGVYEQYF. CDR3 coding DNA: TGTGCCAGCAGTCCTGCCGGGACAGGGGTCTACGAGCAGTACTTC.

The V gene is TRBV30, the J gene TRBJ2-1; 8 bases line up with TRBD2. This CDR3 region has 17 residues. Trimming at V came to 1 base and at J to 9 bases, leaving 17 bases not matched to a gene. Germline V gives CDR1 GTSNPN, CDR2 SVGIG (reference sequence). This CDR3 reads CAWSAQASGLGFSEQFF. The CDR3 nucleotides read TGTGCCTGGAGTGCTCAAGCCTCGGGACTAGGCTTTTCTGAGCAGTTCTTC.

This clone was seen only a few times. CDR3 sequence reads: CASSLSGHKDQPQHF. CDR3 DNA sequence: TGTGCCAGCAGCTTATCGGGGCATAAAGATCAGCCCCAGCATTTT. V is TRBV7-9 and J is TRBJ1-5; D perhaps matches TRBD1 (5 bases). The germline V gene encodes CDR1 SEHNR and CDR2 FQNEAQ (reference sequence). The CDR3 sequence is 15 residues long. The V end was cut by 2 bases, the J end by 5 bases, with 13 bases between.

CDR3 sequence: CASSLGAQLRAYNEQFF. DNA for the CDR3: TGCGCCAGCAGCTTGGGGGCCCAACTCAGAGCCTACAATGAGCAGTTCTTC. This chain connects TRBV5-1 to TRBJ2-1, with D unresolved. The V end lost 0 bases, the J end lost 2 bases, and 15 bases lay between the germline ends. Germline loops: CDR1 SGHRS, CDR2 YFSETQ. The CDR3 is 17 residues long.

The chain recombines TRBV4-1 with TRBJ2-1, with TRBD1 identical over 8 bases. The CDR3 loop spans 15 amino acids. CDR1 is MGHRA, CDR2 YSYEKL, per germline. The junction had 8 bases not matched to a gene; V was cut back by 6 bases and J by 4 bases. The DNA for the CDR3 is TGCGCCAGCAGTCCTCAGGACAGGGTTTACAATGAGCAGTTCTTC. It translates to CASSPQDRVYNEQFF.

The chain recombines TRBV7-9 with TRBJ1-2; D is ambiguous. CDR1 is SEHNR, CDR2 FQNEAQ, per germline (reference sequence). Trimming took off 3 bases at V and 2 bases at J, with 10 bases between the two ends. The CDR3 spans 14 residues. The CDR3, as DNA: TGTGCCAGCAGCTTCCCCCGGGCAAACTATGGCTACACCTTC. This translates into CASSFPRANYGYTF.

The rearrangement joins TRBV13 to TRBJ2-3; the D gene is possibly TRBD1 (5 bases). V was trimmed by 1 base and J by 1 base, leaving 6 bases between them. The CDR3 sequence is 14 residues long. The V gene's germline CDR1 is PRHDT and CDR2 FYEKMQ (reference sequence). CDR3 sequence: CASSLAQGTDTQYF. The DNA of the CDR3 is TGTGCCAGCAGCTTAGCACAGGGCACAGATACGCAGTATTTT.

The J gene is TRBJ2-1, the V gene TRBV6-6; no clear D. The germline gives CDR1 MNHNY, CDR2 SVGAGI (reference sequence). V lost 5 bases, J lost 0 bases, and 8 bases lay in between. This CDR3 is 14 amino acids long. For the CDR3, the DNA is TGTGCCAGCAGTAGGGTGAGCTCCTACAATGAGCAGTTCTTC. Amino acid sequence: CASSRVSSYNEQFF.

The V gene is TRBV27, the J gene TRBJ2-7; TRBD2 matches at 8 bases. V was clipped by 5 bases and J by 7 bases; unmatched bases: 10. The CDR3 is 14 amino acids. Germline V gives CDR1 MNHEY, CDR2 SMNVEV (reference sequence). The CDR3 bases are TGTGCCAGCAGTATTACCGGGACTAGGGGGGAGCAGTACTTC. This sequence encodes CASSITGTRGEQYF.

The chain joins TRBV2 to TRBJ1-1; TRBD1 aligns across 9 bases. The germline V gene encodes CDR1 SNHLY and CDR2 FYNNEI. Losses at the gene ends were 5 bases for V and 1 base for J; bases not matched to a gene: 5. The CDR3 has 15 amino acids. CDR3 amino acids: CASSRTGGGNTEAFF. The CDR3 DNA follows: TGTGCCAGCAGTCGAACAGGGGGCGGGAACACTGAAGCTTTCTTT. Complete variable domain (other parts from reference TRBV2 and TRBJ1-1): EPEVTQTPSHQVTQMGQEVILRCVPISNHLYFYWYRQILGQKVEFLVSFYNNEISEKSEIFDDQFSVERPDGSNFTLKIRSTKLEDSAMYFCASSRTGGGNTEAFFGQGTRLTVV.

The V call is TRBV25-1, the J call TRBJ2-2; TRBD2 aligns across 7 bases. CDR1 MGHDK and CDR2 SYGVNS come from the germline V gene. The length of the CDR3 is 14 residues. With V trimmed by 3 bases and J by 3 bases, 1 base remained unmatched. The CDR3: CASSEGRDTGELFF. The CDR3 region has the DNA TGTGCCAGCAGTGAGGGGAGGGACACCGGGGAGCTGTTTTTT.

J is TRBJ2-2 and V is TRBV19; 11 bases agree with TRBD2. This CDR3 has 17 residues. Germline CDR1 and CDR2: LNHDA and SQIVND (reference sequence). The V and J ends lost 6 bases and 4 bases, in that order; junction bases with no gene match: 10. Written as DNA, the CDR3 is TGTGCCAGTAGATACTTAGCGGGAGGGCCGGGCACCGGGGAGCTGTTTTTT. Translating gives CASRYLAGGPGTGELFF.

The chain is built from TRBV4-3 and TRBJ2-1; 10 bases are a match to TRBD2. The CDR3 has 17 residues. Looked up from germline, CDR1 is LGHNA and CDR2 is YSLEER. After removal of 2 bases from V and 3 bases from J, the junction contained 7 bases not matched to a gene. The CDR3 sequence is CASSQLTSGAHYNEQFF. DNA of the CDR3: TGCGCCAGCAGCCAATTAACTAGCGGGGCCCACTACAATGAGCAGTTCTTC.

The chain carries TRBV29-1 and TRBJ2-7; the D call may be TRBD1 or TRBD2 (5 bases each). The germline gives CDR1 SQVTM, CDR2 ANQGSEA. V lost 3 bases to trimming and J lost 4 bases, with 10 bases between them. This CDR3 spans 12 amino acids. The CDR3 region has the DNA TGCAGCGTTGACCGGGACGGTTACGAGCAGTACTTC. This sequence encodes CSVDRDGYEQYF.

Comment on this clone: Other nucleotide sequences from this sample produce the same CDR3. V gene TRBV29-1 combines with J gene TRBJ2-1, with 8 bases matching TRBD1. Germline CDR1 reads SQVTM; CDR2 reads ANQGSEA. The CDR3 totals 15 residues. The ends lost 2 bases at V and 4 bases at J; junction bases unmatched: 7. CDR3 loop: CSVEPTGGRYNEQFF. CDR3 in DNA: TGCAGCGTTGAACCCACAGGGGGACGATACAATGAGCAGTTCTTC.

The V and J genes are TRBV7-6 and TRBJ2-7, with D maybe TRBD2 (6 bases). CDR1 is SGHVS and CDR2 is FNYEAQ in the germline V gene. Trimming removed 4 bases at V and 5 bases at J, with 12 bases between. This CDR3 is built from 13 residues. This CDR3 reads CASSWGRLNEQYF. Written as DNA, the CDR3 is TGTGCCAGCAGCTGGGGGAGGTTGAACGAGCAGTACTTC. Full variable domain (rest looked up from reference TRBV7-6 and TRBJ2-7): GAGVSQSPRYKVTKRGQDVALRCDPISGHVSLYWYRQALGQGPEFLTYFNYEAQQDKSGLPNDRFSAERPEGSISTLTIQRTEQRDSAMYRCASSWGRLNEQYFGPGTRLTVT.

The rearrangement links TRBV5-1 to TRBJ2-7; no reliable D call. CDR3 length equals 12 residues. V was trimmed by 2 bases and J by 6 bases, leaving 9 bases between them. In germline, CDR1 is SGHRS, CDR2 YFSETQ. CDR3 loop: CASSFSRAEQYF. CDR3 coding DNA: TGCGCCAGCAGCTTCTCCAGAGCCGAGCAGTACTTC.

V usage is TRBV5-8 and J usage is TRBJ2-3, with a weak D call TRBD2 (5 bases). V was pared by 5 bases and J by 1 base, with 8 bases between. CDR3 length: 13 residues. CDR1 is SGHTS, CDR2 YDEGEE, per germline. CDR3 in amino acids: CASRAGGTDTQYF. CDR3 coding DNA: TGTGCCAGCAGGGCGGGCGGCACAGATACGCAGTATTTT.